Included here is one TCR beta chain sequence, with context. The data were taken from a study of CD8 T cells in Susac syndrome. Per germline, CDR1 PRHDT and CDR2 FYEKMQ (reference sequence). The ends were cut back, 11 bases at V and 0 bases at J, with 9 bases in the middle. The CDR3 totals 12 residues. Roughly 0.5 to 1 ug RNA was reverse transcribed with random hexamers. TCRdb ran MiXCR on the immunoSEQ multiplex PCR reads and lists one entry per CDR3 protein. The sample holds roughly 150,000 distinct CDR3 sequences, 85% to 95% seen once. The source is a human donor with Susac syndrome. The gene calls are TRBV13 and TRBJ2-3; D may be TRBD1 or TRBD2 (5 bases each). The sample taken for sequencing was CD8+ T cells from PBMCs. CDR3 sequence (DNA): TGTGCCGCCGGGGCTAGCACAGATACGCAGTATTTT. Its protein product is CAAGASTDTQYF.